This T cell receptor beta chain was documented in a study of cytomegalovirus exposure and HLA in healthy donors. Overall study context: An early data release held 70 million to 90 million unique TCRs from HLA-typed donors. General study points: An observed cluster of highly shared sequence variants was recorded as a likely sequencing artifact.

Concerning this clone itself: Its antigen is undetermined.

The germline gives CDR1 SGHNT, CDR2 YYREEE (reference sequence). There are 13 residues in the CDR3. Trimming cost V 1 base and J 4 bases; bases outside gene matches: 2. The PCR was carried out with 60 Vbeta primers and 13 Jbeta primers. Clones were read by immunoSEQ multiplex PCR, and TCRdb kept only the in-frame ones, dropping some. This sample carries approximately 130,000 clones, roughly 79% of them seen once, and the ten largest clones take around 1.9%. J is TRBJ2-7 and V is TRBV5-4, with 7 positions matching TRBD2. The TCR originated in a woman in her 50s in good health and CMV-seronegative. Sequencing used PBMCs. Here the CDR3 reads CASSLRGGYEQYF. The DNA of the CDR3 is TGTGCCAGCAGCTTGAGGGGAGGGTACGAGCAGTACTTC.